This is a list of T cell receptor beta chains from one sample in a study of blood T cell repertoires in COVID-19. The protocol was immunoSEQ multiplex PCR, while the TCRdb copy is restricted to in-frame clones and leaves out a portion. The data contain more than 150,000 clones, 75% to 85% of them seen just once; the ten biggest clones take up around 11%. Sequenced input: PBMCs or T cells enriched from blood (not recorded which). The source of these receptors is a man in his forties who had recovered from COVID-19. The CDR3 runs from the conserved cysteine through the conserved F or W. D genes are given only for firm matches. Rows may omit the clone size; those that give it use once, few, many or a size class.

>TRBJ2-1|TRBV3-1/TRBV3-2|NA|TRBD2
TGTGCCAGCAGCCTAATACTAGCGGGAGGCCTCTCCTACAATGAGCAGTTCTTC
CASSLILAGGLSYNEQFF
>TRBJ1-3|TRBV6-5|NA|TRBD1
TGTGCCAGCAGCGTGGACAGGGGTCGAAACACCATATATTTT
CASSVDRGRNTIYF
>TRBJ2-7|TRBV7-6|NA|NA
TGTGCCAGCAGCTTATATTCCGGTCCCTACGAGCAGTACTTC
CASSLYSGPYEQYF
>TRBJ2-5|TRBV5-1|NA|NA
TGCGCCAGCAGCTTGGCCGTCAGCGCTGTAGCCCAAGAGACCCAGTACTTC
CASSLAVSAVAQETQYF
>TRBJ2-5|TRBV14|NA|TRBD2
TGTGCCAGCAGCCAAGACTTAGGGACTAGGGAAGAGACCCAGTACTTC
CASSQDLGTREETQYF
>TRBJ2-1|TRBV18|NA|TRBD1
TGTGCCAGCTCATCCTCGGGACAGTCCTACAATGAGCAGTTCTTC
CASSSSGQSYNEQFF
>TRBJ2-3|TRBV5-6|NA|NA
TGTGCCAGCAGCTTGACTCGGGGGGCGGATACGCAGTATTTT
CASSLTRGADTQYF
>TRBJ1-1|TRBV7-2|NA|TRBD1
TGTGCCAGCAGCTTCAGGGGGGATAGGAAGACTGAAGCTTTCTTT
CASSFRGDRKTEAFF
>TRBJ2-5|TRBV30|NA|NA
TGTGCCTGGAGTCCGGGGGTCTTAGGGGCCTCCTATCTGGCAGAGACCCAGTACTTC
CAWSPGVLGASYLAETQYF
>TRBJ1-3|TRBV7-2|NA|NA
TGTGCCAGCAGACAGCAATCTGGAAACACCATATATTTT
CASRQQSGNTIYF
>TRBJ2-3|TRBV5-1|few|TRBD2
TGCGCCAGCAGCTTACTAGCGGGGATCACAGATACGCAGTATTTT
CASSLLAGITDTQYF
>TRBJ1-1|TRBV11-1|NA|NA
TGTGCCAGCAGCCCTCGTCTGAACACTGAAGCTTTCTTT
CASSPRLNTEAFF
>TRBJ2-7|TRBV3-1/TRBV3-2|NA|NA
TGTGCCAGCAGCCAAGATGTAGACAGGCCACACTCCTACGAGCAGTACTTC
CASSQDVDRPHSYEQYF
>TRBJ1-1|TRBV7-6|NA|NA
TGTGCCAGCAGTTCCGGGACAGAAGCTTTCTTT
CASSSGTEAFF
>TRBJ2-3|TRBV7-3|NA|TRBD2
TGTGCCAGCAGCTTAACAGCGGGATGGGAAGATACGCAGTATTTT
CASSLTAGWEDTQYF
>TRBJ2-1|TRBV7-2|NA|NA
TGTGCCAGCAGCTTAGCGGCGGGCTCTCGCAATGAGCAGTTCTTC
CASSLAAGSRNEQFF
>TRBJ1-2|TRBV28|NA|NA
TGTGCCAGCAGTTTACCTGGGGCCCGCGATCGTGGCTACACCTTC
CASSLPGARDRGYTF